This paragraph reports one T cell receptor beta chain. No antigen is known for it. The sample belongs to a study of OX40 agonist ivuxolimab in advanced cancers. In the study overall: Dose-escalation patients had hepatocellular carcinoma, melanoma, renal cell or head and neck cancer. Findings and limits, study-wide: Among T cells, CD8+ cells averaged more expanded clones than CD4+ cells. Among patients with partial responses at 0.1-3.0 mg/kg, clonal expansion was among the lowest.

V lost 5 bases and J 6 bases, leaving 12 bases between the germline ends. Germline CDR1 and CDR2: SEHNR and FQNEAQ (reference sequence). This CDR3 has 13 amino acids. Some clones are missing from TCRdb's copy, which holds only in-frame ones; the method was immunoSEQ multiplex PCR. The sample comprises 90,000 to 100,000 clones, 85% to 90% of which are singletons, and more than 0.15% rests with the top ten. Peripheral blood came from all dose cohorts at three timepoints. The receptor's source is an adult with an advanced solid tumor such as melanoma, head and neck, liver or kidney cancer. The chain employs TRBV7-9 and TRBJ2-3; D assignment may be TRBD1 or TRBD2 (5 bases each). The specimen was CD4+ or CD8+ T cells sorted from blood, collected in a trial of the OX40 agonist ivuxolimab. This CDR3 reads CASSRLWGDTQYF. The CDR3 DNA follows: TGTGCCAGCAGCCGTCTCTGGGGGGATACGCAGTATTTT.